The following is a TCR beta chain sequence with its context. Antigen unknown. This sample stems from a study of T-cell reconstitution after alpha-beta-depleted transplantation in children. TCRbeta library preparation incorporated unique molecular identifiers. From the PCR reads, TCRdb called clonotypes with MiXCR, one entry per CDR3 protein. The sample includes hundreds of thousands of distinct CDR3 sequences, 15% to 20% of them seen just once. The germline V and J ends were trimmed by 0 bases and 8 bases, with 8 bases remaining between them. The germline gives CDR1 SGHAT, CDR2 FQNNGV. The CDR3 totals 13 residues. Findings and caveats of the study: T-cell counts and diversity were attributed mostly to newly produced T cells one year after transplant. By about two months after transplant, alpha-beta T cells reportedly arose from several hundred graft clones that had expanded.

This material consisted of PBMCs, mostly from graft donor cells, taken 360 days after TCRalphabeta/CD19-depleted stem cell transplant. This sequence was found in a male patient between 10 and 17 years old who had a stem cell transplant for acute lymphoblastic leukemia, so the T cells may come from the graft donor. The chain carries TRBV11-2 and TRBJ2-1, with a weak D call TRBD2 (5 bases). The CDR3 nucleotides read TGTGCCAGCAGCTTAGATCGAGCGGATGAGCAGTTCTTC. Translating it yields CASSLDRADEQFF.